This is a list of T cell receptor beta chains from one sample in a study of T cells in localized non-small cell lung cancer. Sequenced by immunoSEQ multiplex PCR; TCRdb stores in-frame clones only, minus some. This sample has 30,000 to 40,000 clones, with approximately 83% found just once. Sequences were derived from peripheral blood, sampled before any cancer treatment. The origin of the receptors is a man aged 35-75 years with stage I lung adenocarcinoma. CDR3s include the opening cysteine and the closing phenylalanine or tryptophan. The order of the fields is CDR3 length, clone size, D gene, J gene, V gene, CDR3 protein, CDR3 DNA. A D gene is named only where the DNA matches it firmly. The size field is filled for only some rows; it gives once, few, many or a size class.

cdr3_length: 15; clone_size: once; d_call: TRBD2; j_call: TRBJ2-1; v_call: TRBV11-3; cdr3_aa: CASSWGAGDYNEQFF; cdr3_nt: TGTGCCAGCAGCTGGGGAGCGGGAGATTACAATGAGCAGTTCTTC
cdr3_length: 16; clone_size: .; d_call: .; j_call: TRBJ2-6; v_call: TRBV11-2; cdr3_aa: CASSPPLWAGANVLTF; cdr3_nt: TGTGCCAGCAGCCCACCTCTTTGGGCTGGGGCCAACGTCCTGACTTTC
cdr3_length: 15; clone_size: .; d_call: TRBD2; j_call: TRBJ2-7; v_call: TRBV7-9; cdr3_aa: CASSPRTSEGGEQYF; cdr3_nt: TGTGCCAGCAGCCCGCGGACTAGCGAGGGGGGCGAGCAGTACTTC
cdr3_length: 14; clone_size: .; d_call: .; j_call: TRBJ1-1; v_call: TRBV28; cdr3_aa: CASTIHGGSTEAFF; cdr3_nt: TGTGCCAGCACCATTCATGGGGGGTCCACTGAAGCTTTCTTT
cdr3_length: 13; clone_size: .; d_call: .; j_call: TRBJ2-7; v_call: TRBV19; cdr3_aa: CASSPKPDGEQYF; cdr3_nt: TGTGCCAGTAGTCCTAAACCCGATGGCGAGCAGTACTTC
cdr3_length: 15; clone_size: .; d_call: TRBD2; j_call: TRBJ2-7; v_call: TRBV27; cdr3_aa: CASSLIPSGPYEQYF; cdr3_nt: TGTGCCAGCAGTTTAATCCCTAGCGGTCCCTACGAGCAGTACTTC
cdr3_length: 13; clone_size: once; d_call: .; j_call: TRBJ2-6; v_call: TRBV18; cdr3_aa: CASSEDRSNVLTF; cdr3_nt: TGTGCCAGCTCAGAGGACCGCTCCAACGTCCTGACTTTC
cdr3_length: 18; clone_size: few; d_call: TRBD2; j_call: TRBJ2-7; v_call: TRBV5-4; cdr3_aa: CASSDLSGTSGRSYEQYF; cdr3_nt: TGTGCCAGCAGCGACCTGAGCGGGACTAGCGGCAGATCCTACGAGCAGTACTTC
cdr3_length: 15; clone_size: .; d_call: TRBD2; j_call: TRBJ2-1; v_call: TRBV11-3; cdr3_aa: CASSPGLAGGNEQFF; cdr3_nt: TGTGCCAGCAGCCCGGGACTAGCGGGAGGCAATGAGCAGTTCTTC
cdr3_length: 14; clone_size: .; d_call: .; j_call: TRBJ1-1; v_call: TRBV6-4; cdr3_aa: CASSDSSRGTEAFF; cdr3_nt: TGTGCCAGCAGTGACTCAAGCAGGGGCACTGAAGCTTTCTTT
cdr3_length: 14; clone_size: .; d_call: .; j_call: TRBJ1-5; v_call: TRBV7-9; cdr3_aa: CASSLAGDGQPQHF; cdr3_nt: TGTGCCAGCAGCTTAGCAGGGGACGGACAGCCCCAGCATTTT
cdr3_length: 15; clone_size: .; d_call: TRBD2; j_call: TRBJ2-1; v_call: TRBV6-1; cdr3_aa: CASSSTSGSINEQFF; cdr3_nt: TGTGCCAGCAGTTCGACTAGCGGGAGTATTAATGAGCAGTTCTTC
cdr3_length: 16; clone_size: .; d_call: .; j_call: TRBJ1-4; v_call: TRBV7-2; cdr3_aa: CASSLVARASNEKLFF; cdr3_nt: TGTGCCAGCAGCTTAGTGGCCCGGGCCTCTAATGAAAAACTGTTTTTT
cdr3_length: 16; clone_size: .; d_call: TRBD2; j_call: TRBJ2-3; v_call: TRBV27; cdr3_aa: CASSPLAGVVTDTQYF; cdr3_nt: TGTGCCAGCAGCCCTCTAGCGGGAGTGGTCACAGATACGCAGTATTTT
cdr3_length: 15; clone_size: .; d_call: TRBD2; j_call: TRBJ2-1; v_call: TRBV7-9; cdr3_aa: CASSLGLADYNEQFF; cdr3_nt: TGTGCCAGCAGCCTCGGACTAGCGGACTACAATGAGCAGTTCTTC
cdr3_length: 14; clone_size: .; d_call: .; j_call: TRBJ1-5; v_call: TRBV19; cdr3_aa: CASSSGGPNQPQHF; cdr3_nt: TGTGCCAGTAGCTCCGGTGGCCCCAATCAGCCCCAGCATTTT
cdr3_length: 14; clone_size: .; d_call: .; j_call: TRBJ1-1; v_call: TRBV2; cdr3_aa: CASSRQLPNTEAFF; cdr3_nt: TGTGCCAGCAGTAGACAGCTACCGAACACTGAAGCTTTCTTT
cdr3_length: 16; clone_size: .; d_call: .; j_call: TRBJ2-3; v_call: TRBV4-3; cdr3_aa: CASSQERWLRTDTQYF; cdr3_nt: TGCGCCAGCAGCCAAGAAAGATGGCTTCGCACAGATACGCAGTATTTT
cdr3_length: 15; clone_size: .; d_call: TRBD1; j_call: TRBJ1-4; v_call: TRBV4-3; cdr3_aa: CASSPRDSPNEKLFF; cdr3_nt: TGCGCCAGCAGCCCTCGGGACAGTCCTAATGAAAAACTGTTTTTT
cdr3_length: 13; clone_size: .; d_call: .; j_call: TRBJ2-2; v_call: TRBV7-6; cdr3_aa: CASSLAGIGELFF; cdr3_nt: TGTGCCAGCAGCTTAGCTGGGATCGGGGAGCTGTTTTTT
cdr3_length: 12; clone_size: .; d_call: .; j_call: TRBJ2-7; v_call: TRBV5-1; cdr3_aa: CASRITGSEQYF; cdr3_nt: TGCGCCAGCAGGATCACAGGGTCCGAGCAGTACTTC
cdr3_length: 13; clone_size: .; d_call: .; j_call: TRBJ1-5; v_call: TRBV5-6; cdr3_aa: CASSQRSNQPQHF; cdr3_nt: TGTGCCAGCAGTCAAAGGTCGAATCAGCCCCAGCATTTT
cdr3_length: 14; clone_size: .; d_call: TRBD1; j_call: TRBJ1-2; v_call: TRBV7-3; cdr3_aa: CASSLEGAVNGYTF; cdr3_nt: TGTGCCAGCAGCTTAGAGGGGGCGGTAAATGGCTACACCTTC
cdr3_length: 15; clone_size: .; d_call: .; j_call: TRBJ2-7; v_call: TRBV25-1; cdr3_aa: CASSEYDPSSDEQYF; cdr3_nt: TGTGCCAGCAGTGAATATGACCCCTCGAGCGACGAGCAGTACTTC
cdr3_length: 14; clone_size: .; d_call: TRBD2; j_call: TRBJ2-3; v_call: TRBV6-6; cdr3_aa: CATKTSGSTDTQYF; cdr3_nt: TGTGCCACCAAGACTAGCGGGAGCACAGATACGCAGTATTTT
cdr3_length: 15; clone_size: .; d_call: TRBD1; j_call: TRBJ2-7; v_call: TRBV4-2; cdr3_aa: CASSQGTGQTYEQYF; cdr3_nt: TGTGCCAGCAGCCAAGGGACGGGACAGACCTACGAGCAGTACTTC
cdr3_length: 15; clone_size: .; d_call: TRBD2; j_call: TRBJ2-1; v_call: TRBV5-1; cdr3_aa: CASSLASGGDNEQFF; cdr3_nt: TGCGCCAGCAGCTTGGCTAGCGGGGGGGACAATGAGCAGTTCTTC
cdr3_length: 13; clone_size: .; d_call: TRBD1; j_call: TRBJ2-7; v_call: TRBV28; cdr3_aa: CASVDRVSYEQYF; cdr3_nt: TGTGCCAGCGTGGACAGGGTCTCCTACGAGCAGTACTTC
cdr3_length: 15; clone_size: .; d_call: TRBD1; j_call: TRBJ2-1; v_call: TRBV28; cdr3_aa: CASSRTGTGGKEQFF; cdr3_nt: TGTGCCAGCAGCCGCACCGGGACAGGGGGTAAGGAGCAGTTCTTC
cdr3_length: 16; clone_size: .; d_call: TRBD2; j_call: TRBJ2-3; v_call: TRBV7-8; cdr3_aa: CASSFRLAGSGDTQYF; cdr3_nt: TGTGCCAGCAGCTTCCGACTAGCGGGGTCCGGTGATACGCAGTATTTT
cdr3_length: 15; clone_size: once; d_call: .; j_call: TRBJ1-1; v_call: TRBV7-9; cdr3_aa: CASSSALDLNTEAFF; cdr3_nt: TGTGCCAGCAGCTCAGCCTTGGACCTTAACACTGAAGCTTTCTTT
cdr3_length: 13; clone_size: .; d_call: .; j_call: TRBJ2-1; v_call: TRBV5-6; cdr3_aa: CASSTTSRNEQFF; cdr3_nt: TGTGCCAGCAGCACGACTAGTCGAAATGAGCAGTTCTTC
cdr3_length: 15; clone_size: .; d_call: TRBD2; j_call: TRBJ2-1; v_call: TRBV28; cdr3_aa: CASSFFRLAGDEQFF; cdr3_nt: TGTGCCAGCAGTTTCTTTAGACTAGCGGGAGACGAGCAGTTCTTC
cdr3_length: 15; clone_size: .; d_call: TRBD1; j_call: TRBJ1-3; v_call: TRBV7-9; cdr3_aa: CASSTPRGAGNTIYF; cdr3_nt: TGTGCCAGCAGCACTCCCAGGGGGGCTGGAAACACCATATATTTT
cdr3_length: 16; clone_size: .; d_call: .; j_call: TRBJ1-1; v_call: TRBV7-2; cdr3_aa: CASSLDGPRMNTEAFF; cdr3_nt: TGTGCCAGCAGCTTAGACGGCCCGCGTATGAACACTGAAGCTTTCTTT
cdr3_length: 16; clone_size: once; d_call: TRBD1; j_call: TRBJ2-3; v_call: TRBV7-6; cdr3_aa: CASSSQTGGSTDTQYF; cdr3_nt: TGTGCCAGCAGCTCCCAGACAGGGGGGTCCACAGATACGCAGTATTTT
cdr3_length: 13; clone_size: .; d_call: .; j_call: TRBJ1-1; v_call: TRBV27; cdr3_aa: CASSWVGTTEAFF; cdr3_nt: TGTGCCAGCAGTTGGGTGGGAACCACTGAAGCTTTCTTT